The 15 T cell receptor beta chains in this list originate from one sample, sequenced in a study of vaccination effects on CD4 cells after COVID-19. Their cognate antigens are unknown. Sequencing used immunoSEQ multiplex PCR; TCRdb keeps in-frame clones, though not all of them. The profile shows tens of thousands of clones, under 85% of them singletons. An approximately ten-day culture period preceded the isolation of CD4+ T cells. This individual contracted SARS-CoV-2 between March and December 2020, as verified by PCR. Everyone in the study got two shots of either the BNT162b2 or mRNA-1273 vaccine. The sequenced sample was CD4+ T cells from PBMCs cultured without peptide, obtained after COVID-19 vaccination. The receptors shown here come from a human donor who had a prior SARS-CoV-2 infection.

V gene TRBV7-6 combines with J gene TRBJ2-5, with TRBD2 identical over 14 bases. Unmatched junction bases numbered 11, after V lost 10 bases and J lost 4 bases. The CDR3 is 16 amino acids. Germline lookup yields CDR1 SGHVS and CDR2 FNYEAQ. For the CDR3, the DNA is TGTGCCACACGAAGGGGGACTAGCGGGGGAGGAGAGACCCAGTACTTC. The encoded protein is CATRRGTSGGGETQYF.

V gene TRBV6-5 combines with J gene TRBJ2-5, with D perhaps TRBD2 (7 bases). This CDR3 has 16 residues. Germline V CDR1 and CDR2: MNHEY, SVGAGI. Between the trimmed V and J ends, which lost 0 bases and 2 bases, there was a span of 13 bases. CDR3 DNA: TGTGCCAGCAGTTACTCGATACAGGGAGGGCAAGAGACCCAGTACTTC. This gives the protein CASSYSIQGGQETQYF.

V and J are TRBV20-1 and TRBJ2-5; D possibly uses TRBD1 or TRBD2 (5 bases each). The CDR3 is 14 residues long. CDR1 and CDR2 from the germline V gene are DFQATT and SNEGSKA (reference sequence). V gave up 3 bases and J gave up 5 bases, with 16 bases separating them. CDR3 nucleotides: TGCAGTGCTAGTGGGGGAACAGTCGGGGAGACCCAGTACTTC. It encodes CSASGGTVGETQYF.

In this sample, this clone turned up a few times. The chain couples TRBV18 to TRBJ1-1; weak D call: TRBD1 (6 bases). Trimming cost V 5 bases and J 1 base, with 11 bases left between them. The germline CDR1 and CDR2 sequences are KGHSH and LQKENI. This CDR3 spans 14 amino acids. The CDR3 reads CASSALQGNTEAFF. The CDR3 DNA reads as TGTGCCAGCTCAGCGTTACAGGGGAACACTGAAGCTTTCTTT.

The chain uses TRBV12-3 or TRBV12-4 and TRBJ2-3; TRBD2 is a possible D gene (5 bases). The CDR3 is 13 amino acids. The ends were cut back, 5 bases at V and 9 bases at J, with 15 bases in the middle. In nucleotides, the CDR3 is TGTGCCAGCAGTATGCGAGAGGGTACAACGCAGTATTTT. Protein product: CASSMREGTTQYF.

In its sample, this clone was seen once. J is TRBJ2-4 and V is TRBV7-8, with D unresolved. The germline CDR1 and CDR2 sequences are SGHVS and FQNEAQ. CDR3 length: 13 amino acids. Trimming stripped 5 bases from V and 0 bases from J, with 5 bases between. CDR3 in amino acids: CASSPLAKNIQYF. CDR3 sequence (DNA): TGTGCCAGCAGCCCCCTAGCCAAAAACATTCAGTACTTC.

The chain uses TRBV10-2 and TRBJ1-4, with 8 nucleotides matching TRBD1. This CDR3 is built from 14 residues. V gave up 3 bases and J gave up 6 bases; unmatched junction bases: 3. CDR1 WSHSY and CDR2 SAAADI come from the germline V gene. CDR3: CASSEYRGYEKLFF. The CDR3 bases are TGCGCCAGCAGTGAATACAGGGGGTATGAAAAACTGTTTTTT.

The V call is TRBV18, the J call TRBJ2-2, with TRBD1 as a possible D gene (6 bases). Germline V lookup: CDR1 KGHSH, CDR2 LQKENI. V was trimmed by 1 base and J by 4 bases, leaving 13 bases between them. The CDR3 runs 16 residues. Here the CDR3 DNA reads TGTGCCAGCTCACCACTTAGGGGGAAATCCACCGGGGAGCTGTTTTTT. The encoded protein is CASSPLRGKSTGELFF.

The chain recombines TRBV2 with TRBJ2-5, with D hard to call. Per the germline V gene, CDR1 is SNHLY and CDR2 is FYNNEI. V was clipped by 1 base and J by 5 bases, with 11 bases between them. The CDR3 is 14 residues long. The CDR3 sequence is CASSEGVRAETQYF. As DNA, the CDR3 is TGTGCCAGCAGTGAAGGCGTCCGGGCGGAGACCCAGTACTTC.

The chain uses TRBV5-5 and TRBJ2-7, with 9 bases identical to TRBD1. Per the germline V gene, CDR1 is SGHKS and CDR2 is YYEKEE (reference sequence). V dropped 3 bases and J dropped 3; count of bases not matched to a gene: 4. This CDR3 contains 14 residues. The CDR3 coding sequence is TGTGCCAGCAGCTGGGGGACAGGGTTCTACGAGCAGTACTTC. It translates to CASSWGTGFYEQYF.

The chain couples TRBV18 to TRBJ1-1; a possible D gene is TRBD1 (5 bases). Germline V lookup: CDR1 KGHSH, CDR2 LQKENI. V was trimmed by 2 bases and J by 7 bases, leaving 11 bases between them. This CDR3 contains 13 residues. The CDR3 here is CASSPLGQGEAFF. CDR3 DNA sequence: TGTGCCAGCTCACCATTAGGTCAGGGTGAAGCTTTCTTT.

This clone was found once. The chain employs TRBV20-1 and TRBJ1-2; perhaps TRBD1 as D (6 bases). The CDR3 sequence is 11 residues long. The germline V gene encodes CDR1 DFQATT and CDR2 SNEGSKA (reference sequence). Trimming removed 3 bases from V and 10 bases from J, with 12 bases in between. As DNA, the CDR3 is TGCAGTGCTAGGATAGGGGGAATCTACACCTTC. Amino acids: CSARIGGIYTF.

The rearrangement joins TRBV2 to TRBJ2-3; no firm D call. Germline V lookup: CDR1 SNHLY, CDR2 FYNNEI. There are 13 residues in the CDR3. Trimming took off 7 bases at V and 3 bases at J, with 11 bases between the two ends. The CDR3 reads CASTVPLTDTQYF. The CDR3 DNA reads TGTGCCAGCACGGTTCCGTTGACAGATACGCAGTATTTT. The whole variable domain, remainder taken from reference TRBV2 and TRBJ2-3, is EPEVTQTPSHQVTQMGQEVILRCVPISNHLYFYWYRQILGQKVEFLVSFYNNEISEKSEIFDDQFSVERPDGSNFTLKIRSTKLEDSAMYFCASTVPLTDTQYFGPGTRLTVL.

This chain uses TRBV24-1 with TRBJ2-2, with D hard to call. The CDR3 covers 14 residues. Per the germline V gene, CDR1 is KGHDR and CDR2 is SFDVKD. V lost 1 base and J 6 bases, leaving 8 bases between the germline ends. CDR3 sequence (DNA): TGTGCCACCAGTGATTTCGGTGGGTCCGGGGAGCTGTTTTTT. Its translation: CATSDFGGSGELFF.

This rearrangement joins TRBV6-5 to TRBJ1-5; 7 nucleotides line up with TRBD1. Germline values: CDR1 MNHEY, CDR2 SVGAGI. The CDR3 is 14 amino acids. J gave up 4 bases and V 6 bases, and 6 bases lay outside the gene matches. The CDR3, as DNA: TGTGCCAGCAGCCGAGGGACAGTGAATCAGCCCCAGCATTTT. Translation gives CASSRGTVNQPQHF.